This T cell receptor (beta chain) was obtained from a study of blood T cell repertoires in COVID-19 (TCRdb year 2020). Regarding the study in general: Samples from collaborators originated in the United States, Italy and Spain and spanned both the acute and convalescent phases of COVID-19. The prospective study material was composed of cDNA or gDNA derived from T cells, B-cell-depleted T cells, or PBMCs. Deeply sampled blood TCRbeta repertoires from subjects exposed to, actively infected with, or recovered from COVID-19 were included in the dataset. The repertoires were released in a freely available public database meant as a resource for research on the immune response to SARS-CoV-2. Samples were obtained from the ongoing ImmuneRACE study (first 160 participants) and from approximately 1,200 subjects provided by 6 global collaborators. A de-identified subject ID, COVID-19 status, age in years and sex were almost always included in the sample metadata. Where HLA class I and class II types were available, the types were taken from metadata supplied by the sample provider, not from assay-based typing.

Study-wide conclusions, independent of this receptor: The quantity of clinical and demographic metadata differed by source and by participant and was supplied without curation.

Whole blood was collected in K2EDTA tubes by collaborating institutions according to the institutions' own protocols. For TCRbeta analysis, collaborators shipped samples in one of three forms: frozen whole blood, isolated PBMCs, or DNA extracted from either of those sample types. As for this clone: Its recognized antigen is unknown. Base qualities are not provided; no much larger clone lies one nucleotide away.

TCRbeta CDR3 regions were amplified from genomic DNA by means of the immunoSEQ Assay, a bias-controlled multiplex PCR. On the study's bioinformatics: The number of nucleated cells in each sample was estimated from the amplification of reference gene primers within the assay. To quantify the absolute abundance of each unique TCRbeta CDR3 rearrangement, sequence reads were collapsed and filtered. For each sample, productive Simpson clonality was calculated by taking the square root of Simpson's diversity index across productive rearrangements. TCRdb mirrors the immuneACCESS table, restricted to in-frame sequences. Some clones are absent from its copies; in checked studies, under half trace to an unresolved V gene, and the reason for the others is unknown. D and trimming were read from the DNA, whereas the V and J calls and clone size are those reported in that table. Recorded for this sample are 150,000 or so clones; about three quarters of them occurred a single time. The top ten clonotypes cover roughly 8.6% of the sample.

The CDR3 has 16 amino acids, counting the end cysteine and phenylalanine. Of all the DNA, just the CDR3 is kept, 48 bases in frame from base 1. V is reduced by 0 bases and J by 4 bases, leaving a spacing of 13 bases between them. CDR1 and CDR2 (SGHRS, YFSETQ) derive from the germline V gene. Rearrangement joined TRBV5-1 to TRBJ2-2, and TRBD1 may be the D gene, going by 6 matching bases. Sequenced input: peripheral blood. The receptor was isolated from a woman between 45 and 65 years old with active or convalescent COVID-19. The CDR3 protein is CASSLVDSRRTGELFF. The nucleotides are TGCGCCAGCAGCTTGGTGGACAGCCGCCGCACCGGGGAGCTGTTTTTT.